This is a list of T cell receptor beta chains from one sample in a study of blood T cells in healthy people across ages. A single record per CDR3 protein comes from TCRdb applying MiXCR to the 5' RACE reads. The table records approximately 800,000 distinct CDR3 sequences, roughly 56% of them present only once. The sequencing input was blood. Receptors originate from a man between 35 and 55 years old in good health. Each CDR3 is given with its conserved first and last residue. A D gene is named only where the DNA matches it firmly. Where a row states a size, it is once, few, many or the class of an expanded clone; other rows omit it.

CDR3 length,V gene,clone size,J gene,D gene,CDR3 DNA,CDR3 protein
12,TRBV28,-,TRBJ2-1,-,TGTGCCAGCAGTTCCGACCGGGATGAGCAGTTCTTC,CASSSDRDEQFF
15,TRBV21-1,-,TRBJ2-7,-,TGTGCCAGCAGCAAACGACTGAAGGGACAGCGCGAGGAGTACTTC,CASSKRLKGQREEYF
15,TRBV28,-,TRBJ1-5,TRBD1,TGTGCCAGCAGCCAAAACCGGGACAGAAATCAGCCCCAGCATTTT,CASSQNRDRNQPQHF
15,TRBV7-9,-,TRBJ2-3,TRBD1,TGTGCCAGCAGCTTGTCGGACAGGGGAGGCGATACGCAGTATTTT,CASSLSDRGGDTQYF
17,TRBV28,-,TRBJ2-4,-,TGTGCCAGCAGCTCCATTGGGTATGACAGGGGAGGGGACATTCAGTACTTC,CASSSIGYDRGGDIQYF
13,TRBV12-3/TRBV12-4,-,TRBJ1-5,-,TGTGCCAGCAGTCTCTACGGTAGTCAGCCCCAGCATTTT,CASSLYGSQPQHF
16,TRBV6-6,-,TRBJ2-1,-,TGTGCCAGCAGTTACGTCCGGGCAGGAGTCTACAATGAGCAGTTCTTC,CASSYVRAGVYNEQFF
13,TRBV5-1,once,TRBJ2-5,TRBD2,TGCGCCAGCAGCGTGGGACTACCGAAGGGCCAGTACTTC,CASSVGLPKGQYF
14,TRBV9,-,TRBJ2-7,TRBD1,TGTGCCAGCAGCCCGGGACAGATCTCCTACGAGCAGTACTTC,CASSPGQISYEQYF
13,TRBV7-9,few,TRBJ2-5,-,TGTGCCAGCAGCTCGCGGAGGGTCGAGACCCAGTACTTC,CASSSRRVETQYF
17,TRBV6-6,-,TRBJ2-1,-,TGTGCCAGCAGATACCTCATACGGACCTCTAGCTCGAATGAGCAGTTCTTC,CASRYLIRTSSSNEQFF
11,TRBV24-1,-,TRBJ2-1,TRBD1,TGTGCCACCAGTGGCGGACAGGGGAAGTTCTTC,CATSGGQGKFF
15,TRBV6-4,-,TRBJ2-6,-,TGTGCCAGCAGTGATGGCTTCTCTGGGGCCAACGTCCTGACTTTC,CASSDGFSGANVLTF
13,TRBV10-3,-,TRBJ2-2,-,TGTGCCATCAGCGGTACTAGCCCCGGGGAGCTGTTTTTT,CAISGTSPGELFF
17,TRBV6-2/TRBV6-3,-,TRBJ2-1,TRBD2,TGTGCCAGCAGTCACCGCTCTAGCGGGGCTACCTACAATGAGCAGTTCTTC,CASSHRSSGATYNEQFF
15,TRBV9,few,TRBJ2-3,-,TGTGCCAGCAGCGGCAGTCCGGCGTGGTCAGATACGCAGTATTTT,CASSGSPAWSDTQYF
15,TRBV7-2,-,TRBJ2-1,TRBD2,TGTGCCAGCAGCTTATCTAGCGGGAGGGTGGCTGAGCAGTTCTTC,CASSLSSGRVAEQFF
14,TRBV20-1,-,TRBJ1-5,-,TGCAGTGCTAAGACGGACTATAGCAATCAGCCCCAGCATTTT,CSAKTDYSNQPQHF
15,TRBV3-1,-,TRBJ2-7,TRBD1,TGTGCCAGCAGCCCGACAGGGGGAATATACAATGAGCAGTACTTC,CASSPTGGIYNEQYF
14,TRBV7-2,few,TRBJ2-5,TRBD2,TGTGCCAGCAGCCCAGCGGGGCTACAAGAGACCCAGTACTTC,CASSPAGLQETQYF
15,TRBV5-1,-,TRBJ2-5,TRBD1,TGCGCCAGCAGCCCCACAGGGGACCCCCAGGGGACCCAGTACTTC,CASSPTGDPQGTQYF
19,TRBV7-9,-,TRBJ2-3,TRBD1,TGTGCCAGCAGCTACCACCGGGACAGCCAATTCCCACAGATACGCACGCAGTATTTT,CASSYHRDSQFPQIRTQYF
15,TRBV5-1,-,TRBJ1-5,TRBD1,TGCGCCAGCAGCTGGACAGGGTCTAGCAATCAGCCCCAGCATTTT,CASSWTGSSNQPQHF